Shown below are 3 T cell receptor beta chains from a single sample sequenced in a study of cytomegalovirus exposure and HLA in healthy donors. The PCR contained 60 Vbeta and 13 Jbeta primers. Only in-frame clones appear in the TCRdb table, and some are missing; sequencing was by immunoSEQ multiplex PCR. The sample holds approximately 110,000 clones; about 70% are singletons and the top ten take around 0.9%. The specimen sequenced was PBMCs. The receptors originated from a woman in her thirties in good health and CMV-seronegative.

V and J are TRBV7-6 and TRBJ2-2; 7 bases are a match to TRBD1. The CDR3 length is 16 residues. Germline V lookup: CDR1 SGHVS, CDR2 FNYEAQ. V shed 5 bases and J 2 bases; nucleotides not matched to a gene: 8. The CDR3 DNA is TGTGCCAGCAGCCTAATGACAGGGATTAACACCGGGGAGCTGTTTTTT. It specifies CASSLMTGINTGELFF.

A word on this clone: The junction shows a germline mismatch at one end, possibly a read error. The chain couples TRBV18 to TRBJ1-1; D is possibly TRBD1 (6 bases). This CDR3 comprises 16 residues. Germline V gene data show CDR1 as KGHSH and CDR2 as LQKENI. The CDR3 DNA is TGTGCCAGCTCACCTTGGATAACAGGGCAGAACACTGAAGCTTCCTTT. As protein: CASSPWITGQNTEASF.

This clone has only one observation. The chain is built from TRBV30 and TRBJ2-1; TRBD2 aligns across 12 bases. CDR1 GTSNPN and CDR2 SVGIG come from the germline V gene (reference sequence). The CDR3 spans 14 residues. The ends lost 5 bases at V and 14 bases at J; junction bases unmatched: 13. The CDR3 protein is CAWGEGLAGRKEFF. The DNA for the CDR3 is TGTGCCTGGGGAGAGGGACTAGCGGGCAGAAAGGAGTTCTTC.